The T cell receptor beta chain described here comes from a study of technical replicates of blood from several donors. Germline assignment: CDR1 SGHRS and CDR2 YFSETQ. Trimming left V 1 base short and J 7 bases short, with 12 bases between. The length of the CDR3 is 13 residues. Measured with immunoSEQ multiplex PCR; TCRdb has only the in-frame clones, and not every one. The sample holds fewer than 100,000 clones, 95% seen once. The chain couples TRBV5-1 to TRBJ2-7, with D possibly being TRBD2 (6 bases). The sample taken for sequencing was T cells isolated from PBMCs. This receptor was obtained from a human donor in good health. CDR3 sequence: CASSLIGGEEQYF. In nucleotides, the CDR3 is TGCGCCAGCAGCTTGATCGGGGGTGAAGAGCAGTACTTC.